A single sample is the source of the 15 T cell receptor beta chains below, sequenced in a study of radiotherapy plus CTLA-4 blockade in lung cancer. Sequencing used immunoSEQ multiplex PCR; TCRdb keeps in-frame clones, though not all of them. The data contain roughly 32,000 clones, approximately 75% of them seen just once; the ten biggest clones take up 20% to 25%. The sample in question was peripheral blood, obtained from a patient treated with radiotherapy plus ipilimumab. These TCRs come from a human donor with non-small cell lung cancer that progressed on radiotherapy plus ipilimumab.

The chain recombines TRBV11-1 with TRBJ2-7; 8 nucleotides align to TRBD2. The length of the CDR3 is 14 residues. The V gene end was trimmed by 5 bases and the J gene end by 4 bases; junction bases not matched to a gene: 7. Germline CDR1 and CDR2: SGHAT and FQDESV (reference sequence). CDR3: CASSRGGSYYEQYF. The CDR3 region has the DNA TGTGCCAGCAGCCGGGGGGGGTCCTATTACGAGCAGTACTTC.

The chain links TRBV27 to TRBJ2-2; the D is unclear. Per germline, CDR1 MNHEY and CDR2 SMNVEV (reference sequence). The CDR3 is 15 residues long. V lost 2 bases, J lost 1 base, and 8 bases lay in between. The CDR3: CASSLNPGNTGELFF. The CDR3 nucleotides read TGTGCCAGCAGTTTAAACCCCGGGAACACCGGGGAGCTGTTTTTT.

The chain is built from TRBV14 and TRBJ1-3; D is unresolved. This CDR3 is built from 14 residues. Looked up from germline, CDR1 is SGHDN and CDR2 is FVKESK. The V end lost 4 bases, the J end lost 0 bases, and 7 bases lay between the germline ends. The CDR3 DNA follows: TGTGCCAGCAGCCCGTGGAGCTCTGGAAACACCATATATTTT. Protein sequence: CASSPWSSGNTIYF.

The chain uses TRBV2 and TRBJ2-3; a possible D gene is TRBD2 (6 bases). This CDR3 is built from 19 residues. V was shortened by 6 bases and J by 2 bases, with 27 bases between the two germline ends. CDR1 and CDR2 from the germline V gene are SNHLY and FYNNEI. The CDR3 nucleotides read TGTGCCAGCAGCCCCGGCTGGGGGGAACCGGGGGAACCCACAGATACGCAGTATTTT. It is translated as CASSPGWGEPGEPTDTQYF.

The chain uses TRBV5-1 and TRBJ2-7, with a possible D match to TRBD1 (5 bases). The germline CDR1 and CDR2 sequences are SGHRS and YFSETQ. The CDR3 totals 14 residues. Deletions cut 4 bases from V and 2 bases from J, with 13 bases between. CDR3 sequence reads: CASSPQGLTYEQYF. The CDR3, as DNA: TGCGCCAGCAGCCCCCAGGGATTGACCTACGAGCAGTACTTC.

The chain employs TRBV27 and TRBJ1-4; TRBD1 is a possible D gene (5 bases). Germline loops: CDR1 MNHEY, CDR2 SMNVEV (reference sequence). Trimming cost V 5 bases and J 3 bases, with 13 bases left between them. The CDR3 spans 15 residues. The chain's CDR3 is CASSPGGQPNEKLFF. CDR3 in DNA: TGTGCCAGCAGTCCGGGGGGTCAGCCTAATGAAAAACTGTTTTTT.

The V call is TRBV5-1, the J call TRBJ2-5; 9 bases match TRBD1. The last part of the DNA fits TRBJ2-7 better; the J call may be wrong. CDR3 length: 15 amino acids. CDR1 and CDR2 (germline): SGHRS, YFSETQ. Here the CDR3 DNA reads TGCGCCAGCAGCCTCTCCGGGACAGGGTACAACGAGCAGTACTTC. Translating it yields CASSLSGTGYNEQYF.

This chain joins TRBV7-9 and TRBJ2-3; D perhaps matches TRBD2 (6 bases). Trimming left V 7 bases short and J 5 bases short, with 13 bases between. The V gene's germline CDR1 is SEHNR and CDR2 FQNEAQ (reference sequence). CDR3 length: 13 residues. The CDR3, as DNA: TGTGCCAGCATCCGACTGGGAGGAGATACGCAGTATTTT. Its translation is CASIRLGGDTQYF.

This clone was seen just once. The chain carries TRBV29-1 and TRBJ1-5; TRBD1 agrees at 7 bases. The CDR3 has 13 amino acids. Germline lookup yields CDR1 SQVTM and CDR2 ANQGSEA. J gave up 6 bases and V 4 bases, and 6 bases lay outside the gene matches. The CDR3 DNA is TGCAGCGTTGTACAGGGGTTAGGTCAGCCCCAGCATTTT. As protein: CSVVQGLGQPQHF. The complete variable domain, with remaining parts taken from reference TRBV29-1 and TRBJ1-5, reads SAVISQKPSRDICQRGTSLTIQCQVDSQVTMMFWYRQQPGQSLTLIATANQGSEATYESGFVIDKFPISRPNLTFSTLTVSNMSPEDSSIYLCSVVQGLGQPQHFGDGTRLSIL.

V is TRBV19 and J is TRBJ2-1; TRBD2 might be the D (7 bases). Trimming removed 2 bases from V and 9 bases from J, with 14 bases in between. Germline V gene data show CDR1 as LNHDA and CDR2 as SQIVND (reference sequence). The CDR3 sequence is 14 residues long. In DNA, the CDR3 is TGTGCCAGTAGTATATCCCCGGGGGGCGGTGAGCAGTTCTTC. This encodes CASSISPGGGEQFF.

The J gene is TRBJ2-3, the V gene TRBV20-1, with TRBD2 matching 8 bases. The CDR3 extends over 11 amino acids. Germline loops: CDR1 DFQATT, CDR2 SNEGSKA (reference sequence). Trimming cost V 6 bases and J 6 bases; bases outside gene matches: 2. In nucleotides, the CDR3 is TGCAGTGCACGCGGGGGGGATACGCAGTATTTT. Encoded protein: CSARGGDTQYF.

There are a few counts of this clone. In nucleotides, the CDR3 is TGTGCCAGCAGCCAGGGACTGCCGAGCTCTGGAAACACCATATATTTT. Amino acid sequence: CASSQGLPSSGNTIYF. V usage is TRBV5-6 and J usage is TRBJ1-3, with a tentative D call TRBD1 (5 bases). The CDR3 consists of 16 residues. Germline loops: CDR1 SGHDT, CDR2 YYEEEE. Trimming took off 4 bases at V and 0 bases at J, with 14 bases between the two ends.

This clone came up a few times. The chain is built from TRBV10-3 and TRBJ1-4, with 7 nucleotides matching TRBD1. CDR1 is ENHRY and CDR2 is SYGVKD in the germline V gene. The CDR3 is 13 residues long. The J segment lost 5 bases and the V segment lost 5 bases, leaving 2 bases of the junction unmatched. The CDR3 sequence: CAISWDSNEKLFF. CDR3 bases: TGTGCCATCAGTTGGGACAGCAATGAAAAACTGTTTTTT.

This chain links TRBV9 with TRBJ2-2, with 7 bases matching TRBD2. This CDR3 has 16 amino acids. From germline, CDR1 is SGDLS and CDR2 YYNGEE. Trimming at V came to 0 bases and at J to 1 base, leaving 3 bases not matched to a gene. The CDR3 bases are TGTGCCAGCAGCGTAGGCGCTAGCGGGAACACCGGGGAGCTGTTTTTT. As protein: CASSVGASGNTGELFF.

This CDR3 reads CASARSVSETQYF. CDR3 DNA: TGTGCCAGCGCGCGTTCCGTTTCCGAGACCCAGTACTTC. The rearrangement joins TRBV7-3 to TRBJ2-5; D not certain. Germline CDR1 SGHTA, CDR2 FQGTGA. Between the trimmed V and J ends, which lost 8 bases and 5 bases, there was a span of 15 bases. The CDR3 length is 13 residues.